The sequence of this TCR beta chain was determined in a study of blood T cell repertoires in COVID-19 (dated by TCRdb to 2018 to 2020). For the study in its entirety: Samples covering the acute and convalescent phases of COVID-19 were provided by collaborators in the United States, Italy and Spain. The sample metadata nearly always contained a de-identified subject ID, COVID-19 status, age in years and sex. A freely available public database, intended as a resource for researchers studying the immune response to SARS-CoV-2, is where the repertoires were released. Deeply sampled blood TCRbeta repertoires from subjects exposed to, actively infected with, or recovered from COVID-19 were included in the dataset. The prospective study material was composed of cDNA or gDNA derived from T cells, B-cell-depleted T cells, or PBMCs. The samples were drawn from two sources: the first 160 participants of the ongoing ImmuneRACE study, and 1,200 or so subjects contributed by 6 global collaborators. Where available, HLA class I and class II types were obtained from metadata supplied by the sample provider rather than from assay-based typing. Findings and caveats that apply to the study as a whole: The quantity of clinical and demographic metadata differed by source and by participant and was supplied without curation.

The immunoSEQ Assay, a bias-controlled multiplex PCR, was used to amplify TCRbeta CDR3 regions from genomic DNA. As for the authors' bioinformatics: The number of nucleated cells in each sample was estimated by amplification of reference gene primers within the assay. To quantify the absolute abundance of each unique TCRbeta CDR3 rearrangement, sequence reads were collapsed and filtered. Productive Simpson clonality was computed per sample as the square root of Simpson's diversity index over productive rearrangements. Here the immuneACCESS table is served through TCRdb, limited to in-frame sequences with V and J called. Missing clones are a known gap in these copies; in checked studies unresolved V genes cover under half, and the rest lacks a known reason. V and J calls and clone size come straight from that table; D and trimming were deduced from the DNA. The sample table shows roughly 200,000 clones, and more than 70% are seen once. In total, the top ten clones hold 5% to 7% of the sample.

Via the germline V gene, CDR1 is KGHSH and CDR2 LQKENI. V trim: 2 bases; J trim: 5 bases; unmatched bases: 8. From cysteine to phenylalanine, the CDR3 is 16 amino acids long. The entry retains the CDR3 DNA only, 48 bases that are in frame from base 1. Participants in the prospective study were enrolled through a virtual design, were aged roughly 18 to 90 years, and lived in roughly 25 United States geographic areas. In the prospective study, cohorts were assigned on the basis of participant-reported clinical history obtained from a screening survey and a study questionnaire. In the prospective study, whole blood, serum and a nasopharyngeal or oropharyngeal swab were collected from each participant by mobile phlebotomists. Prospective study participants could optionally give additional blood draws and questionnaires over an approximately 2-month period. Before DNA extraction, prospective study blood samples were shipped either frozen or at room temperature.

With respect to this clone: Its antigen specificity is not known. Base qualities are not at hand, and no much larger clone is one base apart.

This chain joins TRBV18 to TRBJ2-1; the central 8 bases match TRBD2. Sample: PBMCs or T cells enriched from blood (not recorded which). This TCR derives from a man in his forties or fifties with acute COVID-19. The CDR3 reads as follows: CASSPSPGRGDNEQFF. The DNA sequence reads TGTGCCAGCTCACCAAGCCCCGGGAGGGGGGACAATGAGCAGTTCTTC.